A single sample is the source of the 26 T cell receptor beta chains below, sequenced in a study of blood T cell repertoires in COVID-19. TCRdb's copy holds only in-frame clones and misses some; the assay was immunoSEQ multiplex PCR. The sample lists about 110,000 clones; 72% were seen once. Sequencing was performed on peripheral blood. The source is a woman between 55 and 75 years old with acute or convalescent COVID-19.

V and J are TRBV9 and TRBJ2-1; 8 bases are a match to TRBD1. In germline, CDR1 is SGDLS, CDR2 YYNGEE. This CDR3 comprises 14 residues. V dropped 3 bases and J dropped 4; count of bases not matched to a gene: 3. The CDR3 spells CASSDRGTYNEQFF. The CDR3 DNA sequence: TGTGCCAGCAGCGACAGGGGGACATACAATGAGCAGTTCTTC. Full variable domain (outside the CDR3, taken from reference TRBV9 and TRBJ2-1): DSGVTQTPKHLITATGQRVTLRCSPRSGDLSVYWYQQSLDQGLQFLIQYYNGEERAKGNILERFSAQQFPDLHSELNLSSLELGDSALYFCASSDRGTYNEQFFGPGTRLTVL.

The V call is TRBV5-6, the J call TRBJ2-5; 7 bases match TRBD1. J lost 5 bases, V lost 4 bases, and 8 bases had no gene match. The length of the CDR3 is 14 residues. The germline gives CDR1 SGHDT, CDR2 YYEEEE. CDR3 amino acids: CASSSGQVEETQYF. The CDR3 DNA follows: TGTGCCAGCAGCAGTGGACAGGTAGAGGAGACCCAGTACTTC. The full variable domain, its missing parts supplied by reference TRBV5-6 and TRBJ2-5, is DAGVTQSPTHLIKTRGQQVTLRCSPKSGHDTVSWYQQALGQGPQFIFQYYEEEERQRGNFPDRFSGHQFPNYSSELNVNALLLGDSALYLCASSSGQVEETQYFGPGTRLLVL.

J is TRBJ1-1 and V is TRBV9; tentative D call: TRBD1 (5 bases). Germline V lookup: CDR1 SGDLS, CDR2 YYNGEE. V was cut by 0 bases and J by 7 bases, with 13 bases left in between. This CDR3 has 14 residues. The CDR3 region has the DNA TGTGCCAGCAGCGTAGAGGGGCGGAAGGGTGAAGCTTTCTTT. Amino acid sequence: CASSVEGRKGEAFF. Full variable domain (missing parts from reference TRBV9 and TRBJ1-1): DSGVTQTPKHLITATGQRVTLRCSPRSGDLSVYWYQQSLDQGLQFLIQYYNGEERAKGNILERFSAQQFPDLHSELNLSSLELGDSALYFCASSVEGRKGEAFFGQGTRLTVV.

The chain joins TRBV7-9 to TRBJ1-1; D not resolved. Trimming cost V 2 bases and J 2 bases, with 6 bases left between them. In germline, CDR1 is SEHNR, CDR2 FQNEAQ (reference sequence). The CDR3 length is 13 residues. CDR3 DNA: TGTGCCAGCAGCTTATCAGTTAACACTGAAGCTTTCTTT. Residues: CASSLSVNTEAFF.

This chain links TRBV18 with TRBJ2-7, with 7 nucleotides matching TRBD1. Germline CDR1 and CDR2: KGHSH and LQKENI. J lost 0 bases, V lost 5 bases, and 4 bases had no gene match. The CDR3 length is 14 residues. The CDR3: CASSLGQSSYEQYF. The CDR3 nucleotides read TGTGCCAGCTCATTGGGACAGAGCTCCTACGAGCAGTACTTC.

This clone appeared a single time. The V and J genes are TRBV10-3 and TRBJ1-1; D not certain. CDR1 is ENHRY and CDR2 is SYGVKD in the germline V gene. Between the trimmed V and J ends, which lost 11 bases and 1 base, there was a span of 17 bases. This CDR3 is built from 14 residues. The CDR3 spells CASKTPTQNTEAFF. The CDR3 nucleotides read TGTGCCTCCAAAACCCCTACGCAGAACACTGAAGCTTTCTTT.

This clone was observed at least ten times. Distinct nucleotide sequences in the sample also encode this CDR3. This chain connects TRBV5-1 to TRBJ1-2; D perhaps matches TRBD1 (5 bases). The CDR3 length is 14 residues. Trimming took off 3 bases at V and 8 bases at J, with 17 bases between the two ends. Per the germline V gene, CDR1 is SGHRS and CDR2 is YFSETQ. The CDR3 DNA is TGCGCCAGCAGCTCGGAATCCGGGACTAGGGGCTACACCTTC. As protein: CASSSESGTRGYTF.

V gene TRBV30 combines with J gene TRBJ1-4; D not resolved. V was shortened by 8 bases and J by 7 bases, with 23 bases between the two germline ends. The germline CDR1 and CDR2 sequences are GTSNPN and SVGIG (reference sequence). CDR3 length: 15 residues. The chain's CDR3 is CALKGWRMRGEKLFF. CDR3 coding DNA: TGTGCCCTTAAAGGGTGGAGGATGCGGGGTGAAAAACTGTTTTTT.

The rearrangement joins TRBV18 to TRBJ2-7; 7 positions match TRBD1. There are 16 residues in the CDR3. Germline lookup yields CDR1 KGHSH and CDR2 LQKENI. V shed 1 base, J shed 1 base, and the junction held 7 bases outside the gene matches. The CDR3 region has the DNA TGTGCCAGCTCACCACAACAGGGGAAGGGGTCCTACGAGCAGTACTTC. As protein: CASSPQQGKGSYEQYF.

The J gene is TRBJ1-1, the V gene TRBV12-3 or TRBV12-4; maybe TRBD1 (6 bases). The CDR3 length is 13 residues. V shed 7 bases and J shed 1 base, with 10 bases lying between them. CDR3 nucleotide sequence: TGTGCCAGCACCAAACAGGGGAACACTGAAGCTTTCTTT. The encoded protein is CASTKQGNTEAFF.

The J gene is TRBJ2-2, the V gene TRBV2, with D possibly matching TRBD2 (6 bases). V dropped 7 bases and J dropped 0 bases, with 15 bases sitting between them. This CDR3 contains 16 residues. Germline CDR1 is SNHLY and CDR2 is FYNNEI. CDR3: CASKNVPGANTGELFF. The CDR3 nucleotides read TGTGCCAGCAAAAACGTCCCGGGGGCGAACACCGGGGAGCTGTTTTTT.

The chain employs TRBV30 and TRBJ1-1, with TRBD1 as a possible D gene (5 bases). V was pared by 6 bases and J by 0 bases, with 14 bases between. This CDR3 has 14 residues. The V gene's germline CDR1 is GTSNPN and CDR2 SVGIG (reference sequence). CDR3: CACQRGTMNTEAFF. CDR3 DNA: TGTGCCTGTCAAAGGGGAACGATGAACACTGAAGCTTTCTTT.

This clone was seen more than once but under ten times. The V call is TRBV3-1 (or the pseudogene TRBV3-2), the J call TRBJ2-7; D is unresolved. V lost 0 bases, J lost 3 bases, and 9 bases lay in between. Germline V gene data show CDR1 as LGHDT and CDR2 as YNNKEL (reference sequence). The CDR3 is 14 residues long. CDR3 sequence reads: CASSQDHSYYEQYF. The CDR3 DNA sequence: TGTGCCAGCAGCCAAGACCACAGCTACTACGAGCAGTACTTC.

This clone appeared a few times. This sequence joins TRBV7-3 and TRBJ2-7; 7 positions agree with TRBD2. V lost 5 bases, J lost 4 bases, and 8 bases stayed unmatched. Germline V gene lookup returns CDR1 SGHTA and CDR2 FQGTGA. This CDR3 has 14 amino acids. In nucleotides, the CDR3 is TGTGCCAGCAGCCCTACGGGGGGAGGTTACGAGCAGTACTTC. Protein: CASSPTGGGYEQYF.

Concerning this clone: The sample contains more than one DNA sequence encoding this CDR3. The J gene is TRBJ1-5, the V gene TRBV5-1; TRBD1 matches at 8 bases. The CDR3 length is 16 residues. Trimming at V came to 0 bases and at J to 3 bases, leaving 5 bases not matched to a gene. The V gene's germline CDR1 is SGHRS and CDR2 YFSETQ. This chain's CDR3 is CASSLDGTGFNQPQHF. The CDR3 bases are TGCGCCAGCAGCTTGGACGGGACAGGATTCAATCAGCCCCAGCATTTT.

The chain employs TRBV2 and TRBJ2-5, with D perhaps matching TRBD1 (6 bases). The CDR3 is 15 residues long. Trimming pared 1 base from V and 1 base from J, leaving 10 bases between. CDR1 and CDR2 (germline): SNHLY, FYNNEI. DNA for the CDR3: TGTGCCAGCAGTGAAGATCAGGGGTTCCAAGAGACCCAGTACTTC. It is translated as CASSEDQGFQETQYF.

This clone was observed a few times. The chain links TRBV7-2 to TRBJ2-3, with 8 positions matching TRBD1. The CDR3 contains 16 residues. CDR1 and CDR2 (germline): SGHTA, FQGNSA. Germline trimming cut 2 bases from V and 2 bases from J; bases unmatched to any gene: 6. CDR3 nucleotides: TGTGCCAGCAGCTTAATTCGGACAGGGCTCACAGATACGCAGTATTTT. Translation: CASSLIRTGLTDTQYF.

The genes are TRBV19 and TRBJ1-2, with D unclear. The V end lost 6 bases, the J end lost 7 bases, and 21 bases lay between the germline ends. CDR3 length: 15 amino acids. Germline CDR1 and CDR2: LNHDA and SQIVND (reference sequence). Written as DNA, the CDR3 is TGTGCCAGTAGGCCTTTAGATACCCTCTTCGCTGGCTACACCTTC. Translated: CASRPLDTLFAGYTF.

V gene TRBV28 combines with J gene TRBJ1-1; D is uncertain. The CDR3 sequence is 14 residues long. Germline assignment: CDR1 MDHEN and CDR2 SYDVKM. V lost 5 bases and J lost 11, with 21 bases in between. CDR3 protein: CASSHSLQPRYAFF. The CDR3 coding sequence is TGTGCCAGCAGTCACAGCCTCCAACCAAGGTATGCTTTCTTT.

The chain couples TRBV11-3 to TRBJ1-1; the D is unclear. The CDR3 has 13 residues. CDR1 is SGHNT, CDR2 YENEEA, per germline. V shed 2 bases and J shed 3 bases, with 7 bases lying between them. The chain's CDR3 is CASSLSVYTEAFF. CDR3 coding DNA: TGTGCCAGCAGCTTATCAGTTTACACTGAAGCTTTCTTT.

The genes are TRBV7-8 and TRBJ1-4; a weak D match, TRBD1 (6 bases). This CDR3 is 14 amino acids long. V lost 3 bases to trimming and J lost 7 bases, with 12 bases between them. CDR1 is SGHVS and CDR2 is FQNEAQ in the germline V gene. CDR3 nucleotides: TGTGCCAGCAGCTTTCGGGGGGCGGCTGAAAAACTGTTTTTT. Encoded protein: CASSFRGAAEKLFF.

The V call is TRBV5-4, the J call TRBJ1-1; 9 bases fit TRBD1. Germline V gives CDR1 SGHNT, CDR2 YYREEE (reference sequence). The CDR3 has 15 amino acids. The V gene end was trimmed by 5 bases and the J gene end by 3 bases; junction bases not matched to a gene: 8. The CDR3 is CASRGRTGADTEAFF. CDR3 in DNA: TGTGCCAGCAGGGGACGGACAGGGGCAGACACTGAAGCTTTCTTT.

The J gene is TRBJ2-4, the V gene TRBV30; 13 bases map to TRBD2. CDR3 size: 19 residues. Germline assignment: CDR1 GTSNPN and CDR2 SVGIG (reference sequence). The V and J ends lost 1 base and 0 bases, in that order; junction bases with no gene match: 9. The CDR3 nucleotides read TGTGCCTGGAGTGGGTGGACTAGCGGGGGTCCCTTAGCCAAAAACATTCAGTACTTC. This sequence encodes CAWSGWTSGGPLAKNIQYF.

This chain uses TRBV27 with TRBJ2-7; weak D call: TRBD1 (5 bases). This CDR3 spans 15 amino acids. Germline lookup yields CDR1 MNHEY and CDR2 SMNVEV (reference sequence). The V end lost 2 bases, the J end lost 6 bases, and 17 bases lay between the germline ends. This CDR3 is CASSLRGQGRAEQYF. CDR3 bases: TGTGCCAGCAGTTTAAGGGGCCAGGGAAGAGCCGAGCAGTACTTC.

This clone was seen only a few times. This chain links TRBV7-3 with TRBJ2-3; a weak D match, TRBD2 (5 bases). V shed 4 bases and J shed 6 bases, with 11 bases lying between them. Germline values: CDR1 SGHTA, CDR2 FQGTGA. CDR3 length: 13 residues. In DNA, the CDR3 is TGTGCCAGCAGCTATCAGACGGGGGATACGCAGTATTTT. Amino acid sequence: CASSYQTGDTQYF.

The CDR3 DNA follows: TGTGCCAGCAGCACACGGGGGGGCGGTAGCTCCTACAATGAGCAGTTCTTC. Its translation is CASSTRGGGSSYNEQFF. The chain uses TRBV5-4 and TRBJ2-1; 8 bases map to TRBD2. Germline assignment: CDR1 SGHNT and CDR2 YYREEE (reference sequence). J lost 0 bases, V lost 4 bases, and 9 bases had no gene match. This CDR3 region has 17 residues.